In its sample, the clone carrying this T cell receptor beta chain was seen many times. These data come from a study of patients and donors after allogeneic stem cell transplantation. Trimming took off 3 bases at V and 6 bases at J, with 11 bases between the two ends. The CDR3 has 13 amino acids. MiXCR, applied by TCRdb to the RT-PCR reads, yields one record per CDR3 protein. The sample carries about 960,000 distinct CDR3 sequences, more than 15% recorded once. The chain links TRBV12-3 or TRBV12-4 to TRBJ1-2; TRBD1 is a possible D gene (5 bases). This TCR derives from a human donor who was either an allogeneic HSCT recipient or a stem cell or donor lymphocyte infusion donor (not recorded which). It is not recorded whose cells these are; they may come from a transplant donor. Sequencing was performed on blood, either unsorted or a sorted T cell fraction (not recorded which). In DNA, the CDR3 is TGTGCCAGCAGTTTCAGAGGGGACCATGGCTACACCTTC. It is translated as CASSFRGDHGYTF.